This T cell receptor (beta chain) was found in a study of CD8 T cells in ankylosing spondylitis. Findings and caveats of the study: Some of these motif variants have turned up before, in reports on reactive arthritis synovial fluid and blood. Typical of ankylosing spondylitis blood, it appeared, was a TCR beta motif of under 10 highly homologous variants.

The authors made TCR beta libraries by quantitative 5'-RACE with molecular barcodes. MiXCR was run by TCRdb on the 5' RACE reads, yielding one entry per CDR3 protein. Seen here are some 840,000 distinct CDR3 sequences, 10% to 15% observed once, and the top ten hold about 0.49%. As for this clonotype: Its specificity is unknown.

Germline V gene sequence: CDR1 DFQATT, CDR2 SNEGSKA (reference sequence). The CDR3 contains 14 residues. The V gene end was trimmed by 6 bases and the J gene end by 8 bases; junction bases not matched to a gene: 13. This sequence was found in a male donor with ankylosing spondylitis. This rearrangement joins TRBV20-1 to TRBJ2-1; 7 nucleotides align to TRBD1. Material for sequencing was blood, either unsorted or a sorted T cell fraction (not recorded which). The CDR3 DNA follows: TGCAGTGCCGCGGACAGGAAAGGGGCAGATGAGCAGTTCTTC. This translates into CSAADRKGADEQFF.